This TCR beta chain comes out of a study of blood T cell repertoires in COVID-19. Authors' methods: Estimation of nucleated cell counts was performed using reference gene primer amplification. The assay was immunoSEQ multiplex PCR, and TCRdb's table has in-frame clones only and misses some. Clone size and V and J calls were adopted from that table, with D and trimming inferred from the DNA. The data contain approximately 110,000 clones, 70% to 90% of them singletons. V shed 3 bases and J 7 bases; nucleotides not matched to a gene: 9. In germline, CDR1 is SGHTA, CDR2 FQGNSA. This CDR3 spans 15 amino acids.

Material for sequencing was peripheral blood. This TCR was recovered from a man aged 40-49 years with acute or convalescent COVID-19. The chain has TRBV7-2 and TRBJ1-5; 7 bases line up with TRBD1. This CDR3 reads CASSLAGQVQQPQHF. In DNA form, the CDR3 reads TGTGCCAGCAGCTTGGCTGGACAGGTGCAACAGCCCCAGCATTTT.